This record concerns one TCR beta chain sequence. Its cognate antigen is unknown. Selection required adequate fresh-frozen tumor tissue plus more than two years' survival data. V shed 3 bases and J 5 bases; nucleotides not matched to a gene: 7. CDR3 length equals 16 residues. Germline V gene data show CDR1 as LNHNV and CDR2 as YYDKDF (reference sequence). The PCR used 60 V beta and 13 J beta primers. Some clones are missing from TCRdb's copy, which holds only in-frame ones; the method was immunoSEQ multiplex PCR. Seen here are fewer than 75,000 clones, 80% to 85% observed once, and the top ten hold roughly 7.9%. These data come from a study of glioma-infiltrating T cells after dendritic cell vaccination. Study-level results: The cohort had few patients with full blood and tumor sets.

Sequenced here: blood, sampled before dendritic cell vaccination. The TCR originated in a human donor with glioblastoma. The J gene is TRBJ1-4, the V gene TRBV15, with 9 bases fitting TRBD1. The DNA of the CDR3 is TGTGCCACCAGCAGTAGGTTCGGGACAGGGAATGAAAAACTGTTTTTT. It specifies CATSSRFGTGNEKLFF.